The 5 T cell receptor beta chains presented below share a single source sample, sequenced in a study of blood T cell repertoires in COVID-19 (dated by TCRdb to the early 2020s). The method behind the library was the immunoSEQ multiplex PCR assay. TCRdb holds this immuneACCESS table with in-frame rearrangements only. Some clones are missing; in checked studies, unresolved V genes explain under half, and the rest has no known cause. This sample comprises about 140,000 clones, roughly 76% of them detected only once. Approximately 9.4% of the sample goes to the ten largest clones. Specimen: peripheral blood. These receptors originate from a woman in her fifties or sixties with active or convalescent COVID-19.

The genes are TRBV7-9 and TRBJ2-3; tentative D call: TRBD1 (5 bases). The CDR3 spans 14 residues. The germline gives CDR1 SEHNR, CDR2 FQNEAQ (reference sequence). Trimming left V 2 bases short and J 0 bases short, with 6 bases between. The chain's CDR3 is CASSLQGSTDTQYF. In DNA, the CDR3 is TGTGCCAGCAGCTTACAGGGTAGCACAGATACGCAGTATTTT.

This sequence joins TRBV19 and TRBJ2-3; possibly TRBD1 for D (6 bases). CDR3 length equals 15 residues. The ends were cut back, 8 bases at V and 5 bases at J, with 20 bases in the middle. CDR1 and CDR2 (germline): LNHDA, SQIVND (reference sequence). The CDR3 is CASGPGQGSRDTQYF. CDR3 coding DNA: TGTGCCAGTGGACCAGGTCAGGGGTCCAGAGATACGCAGTATTTT.

CDR3 DNA: TGTGCCAGCAGCTTACCCCTGACAGGTCCCAATTCACCCCTCCACTTT. It yields the protein CASSLPLTGPNSPLHF. The chain employs TRBV7-2 and TRBJ1-6; tentatively, D is TRBD1 (6 bases). The germline V and J ends were trimmed by 2 bases and 7 bases, with 15 bases remaining between them. This CDR3 has 16 amino acids. Germline-derived CDR1 and CDR2 are SGHTA and FQGNSA.

The chain combines TRBV25-1 with TRBJ1-2; TRBD1 matches 7 bases. The germline CDR1 and CDR2 sequences are MGHDK and SYGVNS. The CDR3 is 15 residues long. Losses at the gene ends were 3 bases for V and 7 bases for J; bases not matched to a gene: 11. CDR3 amino acids: CASSDWDTGVVGYTF. Written as DNA, the CDR3 is TGTGCCAGCAGTGACTGGGATACAGGGGTAGTTGGCTACACCTTC.

This clone was found a few times. The chain joins TRBV6-1 to TRBJ1-5; D may be TRBD1 (5 bases). Germline V gene sequence: CDR1 MNHNS, CDR2 SASEGT. Trimming took off 3 bases at V and 7 bases at J, with 16 bases between the two ends. The CDR3 covers 15 residues. CDR3: CASSDRGRAGQPQHF. The CDR3 coding sequence is TGTGCCAGCAGTGATCGAGGCAGGGCTGGCCAGCCCCAGCATTTT.